This TCR beta chain was recovered during a study of blood T cell repertoires in COVID-19. For the study at large: Samples of COVID-19 (acute and convalescent) were obtained from the United States, Italy and Spain.

Those enrolled in Seattle joined during active infection and were followed longitudinally afterward. Original methodology: Scientists estimated how many nucleated cells there were by amplifying reference gene primers. The table came from immunoSEQ multiplex PCR; TCRdb's copy has only in-frame clones and leaves some out. V and J calls plus clone size are reproduced from that table; the DNA served to infer D and trimming. The table includes more than 300,000 clones, about 90% detected once. The sequencing sample was made of peripheral blood. The sequence was obtained from a woman aged 45-60 years with COVID-19, enrolled during active disease.

The CDR3 region is CATSNSGHSSGANVLTF. The CDR3 coding sequence is TGTGCCACCAGTAACAGTGGACATAGCTCTGGGGCCAACGTCCTGACTTTC. The V gene is TRBV24-1, the J gene TRBJ2-6; a possible D gene is TRBD1 (5 bases). The V gene lost 6 bases and the J gene lost 0 bases, with 14 bases spanning the gap. This CDR3 region has 17 residues. CDR1 is KGHDR and CDR2 is SFDVKD in the germline V gene.